This entry concerns a single TCR beta chain. Its cognate antigen is unknown. This record comes from a study of post-analysis software for immune sequencing data. Whole-study context: Included among the disease courses, which were recorded for the cohort, were relapsing-remitting, secondary progressive and progressive-relapsing multiple sclerosis. General study findings and limits: Several TRBV segments (TRBV5-6, TRBV5-1 and TRBV20-1 among them) occurred more frequently in patients than in controls. There was significantly lower normalized Chao1 diversity in multiple sclerosis patients than in controls. Samples made in the same batch grouped tightly together by F measure.

Prepared TCR beta cDNA libraries contained unique molecular identifiers. MiXCR, run by TCRdb on the PCR reads, gives a single entry per CDR3 protein. The data contain hundreds of thousands of distinct CDR3 sequences, around 27% of them seen just once; the ten biggest clones take up about 0.5%. Germline V gene sequence: CDR1 SGHVS, CDR2 FQNEAQ. The V segment lost 0 bases and the J segment 2 bases; nucleotides outside the gene matches: 8. The CDR3 has 18 amino acids. V usage is TRBV7-8 and J usage is TRBJ2-7; TRBD2 matches 12 bases. The sequencing input was blood. This TCR came from a girl aged 5 to 17 with multiple sclerosis. CDR3 amino acids: CASSLARWTSGATYEQYF. The CDR3, as DNA: TGTGCCAGCAGCTTAGCGCGGTGGACTAGCGGGGCCACCTACGAGCAGTACTTC. Based on the CDR3 plus reference TRBV7-8 and TRBJ2-7, the full variable domain is GAGVSQSPRYKVAKRGQDVALRCDPISGHVSLFWYQQALGQGPEFLTYFQNEAQLDKSGLPSDRFFAERPEGSVSTLKIQRTQQEDSAVYLCASSLARWTSGATYEQYFGPGTRLTVT.